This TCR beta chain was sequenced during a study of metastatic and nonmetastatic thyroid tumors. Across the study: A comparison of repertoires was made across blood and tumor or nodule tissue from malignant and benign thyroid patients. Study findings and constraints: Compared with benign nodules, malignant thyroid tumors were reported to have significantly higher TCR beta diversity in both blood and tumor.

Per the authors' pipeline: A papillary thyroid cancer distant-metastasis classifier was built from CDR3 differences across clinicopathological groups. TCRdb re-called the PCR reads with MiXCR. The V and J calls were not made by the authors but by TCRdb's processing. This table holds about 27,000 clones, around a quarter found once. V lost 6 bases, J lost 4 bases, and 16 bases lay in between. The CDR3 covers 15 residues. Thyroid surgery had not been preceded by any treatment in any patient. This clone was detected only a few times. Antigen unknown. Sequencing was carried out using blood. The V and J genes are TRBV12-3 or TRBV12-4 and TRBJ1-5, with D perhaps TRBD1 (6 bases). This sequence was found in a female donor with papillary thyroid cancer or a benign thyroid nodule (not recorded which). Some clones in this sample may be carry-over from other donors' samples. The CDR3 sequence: CASRSNRRGNQPQHF. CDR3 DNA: TGTGCCAGCAGGTCGAACCGCAGGGGAAATCAGCCCCAGCATTTT.